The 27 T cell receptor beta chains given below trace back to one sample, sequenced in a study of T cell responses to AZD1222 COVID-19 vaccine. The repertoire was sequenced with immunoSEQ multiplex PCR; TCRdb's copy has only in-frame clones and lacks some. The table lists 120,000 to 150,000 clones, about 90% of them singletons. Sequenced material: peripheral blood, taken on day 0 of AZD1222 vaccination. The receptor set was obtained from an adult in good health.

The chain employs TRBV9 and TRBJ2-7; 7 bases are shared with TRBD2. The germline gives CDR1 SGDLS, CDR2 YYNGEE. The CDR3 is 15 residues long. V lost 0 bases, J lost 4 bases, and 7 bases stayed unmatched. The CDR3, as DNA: TGTGCCAGCAGCGTAGGGGGTAGCGGGCCTTACGAGCAGTACTTC. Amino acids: CASSVGGSGPYEQYF.

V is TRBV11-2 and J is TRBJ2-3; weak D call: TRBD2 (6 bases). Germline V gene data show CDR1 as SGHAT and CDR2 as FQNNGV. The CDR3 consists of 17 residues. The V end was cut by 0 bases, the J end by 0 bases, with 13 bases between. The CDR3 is CASSLDPPGGSTDTQYF. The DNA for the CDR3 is TGTGCCAGCAGCTTAGATCCCCCCGGGGGTAGCACAGATACGCAGTATTTT.

The CDR3 sequence: CASSPSRTGGPSYEQYF. CDR3 DNA: TGTGCCAGCAGCCCTAGTCGGACAGGGGGTCCTTCCTACGAGCAGTACTTC. This rearrangement joins TRBV7-7 to TRBJ2-7, with 10 bases lining up with TRBD1. This CDR3 has 17 amino acids. J was trimmed by 1 base and V by 5 bases; bases with no gene match: 11. In germline, CDR1 is SSHAT, CDR2 FNYEAQ (reference sequence).

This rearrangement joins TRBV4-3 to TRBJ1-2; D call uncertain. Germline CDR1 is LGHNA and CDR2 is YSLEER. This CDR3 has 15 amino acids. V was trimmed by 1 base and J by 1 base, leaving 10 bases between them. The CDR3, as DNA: TGCGCCAGCAGCCAAGTACCCAATCTTAACTATGGCTACACCTTC. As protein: CASSQVPNLNYGYTF.

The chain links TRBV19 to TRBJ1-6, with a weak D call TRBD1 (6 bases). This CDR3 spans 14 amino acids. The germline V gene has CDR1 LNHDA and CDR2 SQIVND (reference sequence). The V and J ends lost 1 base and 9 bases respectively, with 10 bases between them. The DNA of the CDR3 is TGTGCCAGTAGTATAGGCCAGGGGATTTCACCCCTCCACTTT. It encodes CASSIGQGISPLHF.

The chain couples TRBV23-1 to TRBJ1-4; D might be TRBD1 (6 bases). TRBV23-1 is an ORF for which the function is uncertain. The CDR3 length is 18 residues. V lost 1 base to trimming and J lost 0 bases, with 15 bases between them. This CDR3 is CASSQCDWTAATNEKLFF. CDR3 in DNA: TGCGCCAGCAGTCAATGTGACTGGACAGCTGCAACTAATGAAAAACTGTTTTTT.

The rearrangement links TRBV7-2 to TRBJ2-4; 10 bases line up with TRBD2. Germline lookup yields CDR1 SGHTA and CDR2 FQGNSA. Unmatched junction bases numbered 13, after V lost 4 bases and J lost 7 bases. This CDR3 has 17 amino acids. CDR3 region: CASSSQAASGSANIQYF. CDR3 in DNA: TGTGCCAGCAGCTCCCAAGCGGCTAGCGGGAGTGCTAACATTCAGTACTTC.

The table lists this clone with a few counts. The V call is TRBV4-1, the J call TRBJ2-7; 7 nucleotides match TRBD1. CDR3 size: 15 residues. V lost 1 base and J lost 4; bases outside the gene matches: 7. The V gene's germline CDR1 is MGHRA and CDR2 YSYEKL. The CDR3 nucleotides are TGCGCCAGCAGCCAAGTAAACAGGGGTGTGTACGAGCAGTACTTC. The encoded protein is CASSQVNRGVYEQYF.

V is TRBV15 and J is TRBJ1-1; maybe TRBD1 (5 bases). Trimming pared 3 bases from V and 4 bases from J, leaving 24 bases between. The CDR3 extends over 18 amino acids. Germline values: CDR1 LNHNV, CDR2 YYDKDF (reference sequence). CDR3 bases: TGTGCCACCAGCAGGAACCCGGCGGGGGGAGGGGTGGGCACTGAAGCTTTCTTT. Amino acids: CATSRNPAGGGVGTEAFF.

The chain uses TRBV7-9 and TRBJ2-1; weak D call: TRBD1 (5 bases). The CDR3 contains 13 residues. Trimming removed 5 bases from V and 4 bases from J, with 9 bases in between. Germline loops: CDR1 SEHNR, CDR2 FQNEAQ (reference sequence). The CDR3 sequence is CASSVDSYNEQFF. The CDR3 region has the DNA TGTGCCAGCAGCGTCGACAGTTACAATGAGCAGTTCTTC.

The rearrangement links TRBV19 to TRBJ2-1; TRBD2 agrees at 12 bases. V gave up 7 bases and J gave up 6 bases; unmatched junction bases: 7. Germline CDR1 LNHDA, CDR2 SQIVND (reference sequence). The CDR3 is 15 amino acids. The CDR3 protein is CASIPSSGRANEQFF. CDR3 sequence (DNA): TGTGCCAGTATCCCCTCTAGCGGGAGGGCCAATGAGCAGTTCTTC.

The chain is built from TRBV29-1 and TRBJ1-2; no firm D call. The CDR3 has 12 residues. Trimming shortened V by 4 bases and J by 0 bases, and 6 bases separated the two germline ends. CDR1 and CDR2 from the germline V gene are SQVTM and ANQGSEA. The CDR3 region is CSVASSNYGYTF. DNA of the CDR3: TGCAGCGTTGCAAGCTCTAACTATGGCTACACCTTC.

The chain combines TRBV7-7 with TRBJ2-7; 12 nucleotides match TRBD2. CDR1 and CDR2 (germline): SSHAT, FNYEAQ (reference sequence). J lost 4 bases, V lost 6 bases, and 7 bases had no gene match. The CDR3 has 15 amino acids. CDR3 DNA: TGTGCCAGCAGTCCTGGACTAGCGGGAATGTACGAGCAGTACTTC. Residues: CASSPGLAGMYEQYF.

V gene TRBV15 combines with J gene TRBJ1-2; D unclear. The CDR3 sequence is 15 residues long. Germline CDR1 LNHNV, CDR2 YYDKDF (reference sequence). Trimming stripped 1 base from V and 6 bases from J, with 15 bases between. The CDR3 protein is CATSRGGFLWHGYTF. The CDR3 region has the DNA TGTGCCACCAGCAGAGGAGGGTTCCTCTGGCATGGCTACACCTTC.

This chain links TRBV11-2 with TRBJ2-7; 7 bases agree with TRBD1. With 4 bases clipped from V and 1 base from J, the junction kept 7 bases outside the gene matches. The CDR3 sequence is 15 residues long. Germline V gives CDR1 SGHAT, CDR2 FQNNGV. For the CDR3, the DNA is TGTGCCAGCAGCTCCATGGGACAGTTGTCCTACGAGCAGTACTTC. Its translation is CASSSMGQLSYEQYF.

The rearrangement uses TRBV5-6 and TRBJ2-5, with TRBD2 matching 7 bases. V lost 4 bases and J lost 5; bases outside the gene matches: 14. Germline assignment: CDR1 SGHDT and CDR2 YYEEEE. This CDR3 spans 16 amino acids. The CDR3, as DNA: TGTGCCAGCAGCCGTCCGGGAGGTACCTCGAGGGAGACCCAGTACTTC. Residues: CASSRPGGTSRETQYF.

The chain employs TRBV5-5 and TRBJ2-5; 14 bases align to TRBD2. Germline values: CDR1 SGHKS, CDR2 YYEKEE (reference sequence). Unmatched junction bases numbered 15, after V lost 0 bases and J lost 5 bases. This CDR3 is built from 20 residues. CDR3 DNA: TGTGCCAGCAGCTTGGCCGGAATCGGGACTAGCGGGAGTCTAGGGGAGACCCAGTACTTC. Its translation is CASSLAGIGTSGSLGETQYF.

The CDR3: CASSPGVDTQYF. The CDR3 nucleotides are TGTGCCAGCAGCCCGGGCGTAGATACGCAGTATTTT. The chain employs TRBV9 and TRBJ2-3; D is unclear. The germline V and J ends were trimmed by 4 bases and 5 bases, with 8 bases remaining between them. There are 12 residues in the CDR3. CDR1 is SGDLS and CDR2 is YYNGEE in the germline V gene.

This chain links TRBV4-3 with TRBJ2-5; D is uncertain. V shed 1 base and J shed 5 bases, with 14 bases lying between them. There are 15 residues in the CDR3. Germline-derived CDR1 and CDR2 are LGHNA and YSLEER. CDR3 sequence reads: CASSQAAVAGETQYF. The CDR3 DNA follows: TGCGCCAGCAGCCAAGCAGCAGTCGCTGGGGAGACCCAGTACTTC.

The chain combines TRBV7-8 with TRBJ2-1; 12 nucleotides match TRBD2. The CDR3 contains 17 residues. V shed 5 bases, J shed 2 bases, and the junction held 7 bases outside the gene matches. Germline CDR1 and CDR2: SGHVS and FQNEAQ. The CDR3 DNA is TGTGCCAGCAGCGATCAACTAGCGGGAGGAGCCTACAATGAGCAGTTCTTC. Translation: CASSDQLAGGAYNEQFF.

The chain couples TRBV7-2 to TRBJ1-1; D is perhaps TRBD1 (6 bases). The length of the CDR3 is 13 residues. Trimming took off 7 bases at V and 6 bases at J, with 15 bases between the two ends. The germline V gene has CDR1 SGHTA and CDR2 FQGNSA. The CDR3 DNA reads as TGTGCCAGCACCCAACAGGGTGGCGCTGAAGCTTTCTTT. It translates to CASTQQGGAEAFF.

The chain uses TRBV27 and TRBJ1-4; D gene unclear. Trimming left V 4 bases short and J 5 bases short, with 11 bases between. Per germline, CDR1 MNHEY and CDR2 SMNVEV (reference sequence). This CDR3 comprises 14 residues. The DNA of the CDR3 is TGTGCCAGCAGTTCGAAACTAAGAAATGAAAAACTGTTTTTT. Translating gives CASSSKLRNEKLFF. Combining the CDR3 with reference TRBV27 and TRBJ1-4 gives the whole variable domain EAQVTQNPRYLITVTGKKLTVTCSQNMNHEYMSWYRQDPGLGLRQIYYSMNVEVTDKGDVPEGYKVSRKEKRNFPLILESPSPNQTSLYFCASSSKLRNEKLFFGSGTQLSVL.

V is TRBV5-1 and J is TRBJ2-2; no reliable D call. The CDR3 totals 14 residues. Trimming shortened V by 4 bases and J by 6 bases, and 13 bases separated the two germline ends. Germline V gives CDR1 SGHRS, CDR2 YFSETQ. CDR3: CASSTALEAGELFF. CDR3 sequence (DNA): TGCGCCAGCAGCACGGCCCTAGAGGCCGGGGAGCTGTTTTTT.

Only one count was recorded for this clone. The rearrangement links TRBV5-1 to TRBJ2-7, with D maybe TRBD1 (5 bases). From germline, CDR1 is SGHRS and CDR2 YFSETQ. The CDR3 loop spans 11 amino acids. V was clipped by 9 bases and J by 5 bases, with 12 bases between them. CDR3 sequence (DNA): TGCGCCACAAGGGGTGAGAACGAGCAGTACTTC. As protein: CATRGENEQYF.

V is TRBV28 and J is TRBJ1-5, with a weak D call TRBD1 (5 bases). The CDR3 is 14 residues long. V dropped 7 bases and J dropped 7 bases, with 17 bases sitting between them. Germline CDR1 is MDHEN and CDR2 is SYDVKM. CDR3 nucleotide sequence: TGTGCCAGCATGGATGGTGCAGGGTACCAGCCCCAGCATTTT. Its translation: CASMDGAGYQPQHF.

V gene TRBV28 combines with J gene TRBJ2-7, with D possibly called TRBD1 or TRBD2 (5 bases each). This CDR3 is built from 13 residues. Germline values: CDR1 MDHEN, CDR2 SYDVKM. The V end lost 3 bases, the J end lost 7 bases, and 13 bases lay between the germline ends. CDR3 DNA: TGTGCCAGCAGTTTCCTTGGCGAGGGGGAGCAGTACTTC. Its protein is CASSFLGEGEQYF.

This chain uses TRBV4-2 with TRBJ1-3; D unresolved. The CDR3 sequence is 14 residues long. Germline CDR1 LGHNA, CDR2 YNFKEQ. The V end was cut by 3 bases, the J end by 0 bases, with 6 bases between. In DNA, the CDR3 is TGTGCCAGCAGCCAGATGGGCTCTGGAAACACCATATATTTT. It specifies CASSQMGSGNTIYF.